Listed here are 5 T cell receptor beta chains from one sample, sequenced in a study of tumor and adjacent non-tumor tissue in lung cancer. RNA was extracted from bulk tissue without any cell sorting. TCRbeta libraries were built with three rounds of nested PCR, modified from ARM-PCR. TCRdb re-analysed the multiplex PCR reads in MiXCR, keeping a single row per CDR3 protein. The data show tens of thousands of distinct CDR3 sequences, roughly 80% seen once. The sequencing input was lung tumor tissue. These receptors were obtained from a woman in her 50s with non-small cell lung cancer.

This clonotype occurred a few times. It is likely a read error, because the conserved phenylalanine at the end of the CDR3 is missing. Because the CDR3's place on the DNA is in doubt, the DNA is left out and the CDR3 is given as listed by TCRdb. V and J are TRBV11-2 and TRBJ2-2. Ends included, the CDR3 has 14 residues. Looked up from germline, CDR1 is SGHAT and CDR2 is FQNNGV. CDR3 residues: CASNKNWDTGELFL.

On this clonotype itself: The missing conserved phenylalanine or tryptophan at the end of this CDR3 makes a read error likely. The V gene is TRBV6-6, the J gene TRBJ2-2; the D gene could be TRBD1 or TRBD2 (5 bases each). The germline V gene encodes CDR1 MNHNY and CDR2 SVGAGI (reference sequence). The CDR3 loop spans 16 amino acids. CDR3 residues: CAITTGGALNTGELFS. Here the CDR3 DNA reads TGTGCCATCACTACTGGGGGAGCCCTCAACACCGGGGAACTGTTTTCT.

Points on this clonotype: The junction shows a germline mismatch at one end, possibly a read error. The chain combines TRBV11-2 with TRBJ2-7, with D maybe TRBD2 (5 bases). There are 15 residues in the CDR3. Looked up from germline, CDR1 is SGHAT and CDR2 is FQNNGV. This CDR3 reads CVSTPWASSSYEQYF. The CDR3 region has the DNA TGTGTCAGCACCCCGTGGGCTAGCAGTTCCTACGAGCAGTACTTC.

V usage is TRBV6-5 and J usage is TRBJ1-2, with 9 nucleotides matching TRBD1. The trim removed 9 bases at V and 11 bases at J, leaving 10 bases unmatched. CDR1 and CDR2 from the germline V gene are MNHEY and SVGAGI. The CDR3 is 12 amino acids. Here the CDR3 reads CARSMWGQGYTF. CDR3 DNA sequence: TGTGCCAGGAGTATGTGGGGACAGGGATACACCTTC.

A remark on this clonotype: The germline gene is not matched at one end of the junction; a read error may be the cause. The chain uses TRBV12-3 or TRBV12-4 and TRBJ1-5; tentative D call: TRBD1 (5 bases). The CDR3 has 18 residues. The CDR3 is CAISLVVGVRFSNQPQHF. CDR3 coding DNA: TGTGCCATCAGTTTAGTTGTGGGGGTCCGGTTTAGCAATCAGCCCCAGCATTTT.